This T cell receptor beta chain stems from a study of blood T cell repertoires in COVID-19. Study overall: Acute-phase and convalescent COVID-19 samples originated in the United States, Italy and Spain. PBMCs, B-cell-depleted T cells, or T cells provided the cDNA or gDNA that made up the material.

Per the original data handling: Nucleated cell counts were estimated from reference gene primer amplification. TCRdb's table, derived via immunoSEQ multiplex PCR, lists solely in-frame clones and lacks some. That table gives V, J and clone size, and the DNA gave D and trimming. The sample holds around 70,000 clones, around 78% seen once. CDR1 is LGHNA, CDR2 YNFKEQ, per germline. The CDR3 has 15 amino acids. Trimming shortened V by 3 bases and J by 1 base, and 10 bases separated the two germline ends. This clonotype originated in a human donor in a cohort sampled during active COVID-19. The sample consisted of peripheral blood. V gene TRBV4-2 combines with J gene TRBJ2-1; a possible D gene is TRBD1 (5 bases). The CDR3 nucleotides read TGTGCCAGCAGCCAGACAGAAGGTTCCTACAATGAGCAGTTCTTC. Protein sequence: CASSQTEGSYNEQFF.